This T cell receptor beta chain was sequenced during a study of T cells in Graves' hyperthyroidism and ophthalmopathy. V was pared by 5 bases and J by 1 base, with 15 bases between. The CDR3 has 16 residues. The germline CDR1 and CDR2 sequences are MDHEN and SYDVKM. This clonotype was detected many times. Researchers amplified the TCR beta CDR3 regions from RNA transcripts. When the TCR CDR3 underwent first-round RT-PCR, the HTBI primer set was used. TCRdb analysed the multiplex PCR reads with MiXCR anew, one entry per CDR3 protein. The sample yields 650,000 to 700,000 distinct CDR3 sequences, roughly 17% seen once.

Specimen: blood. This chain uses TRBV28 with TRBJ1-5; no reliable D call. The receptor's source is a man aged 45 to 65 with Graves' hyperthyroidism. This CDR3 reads CASSRPQQPSNQPQHF. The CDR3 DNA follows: TGTGCCAGCAGTCGACCCCAGCAGCCCAGCAATCAGCCCCAGCATTTT.